The 15 T cell receptor beta chains in this list originate from one sample, sequenced in a study of sequential checkpoint blockade in melanoma. Treatment noted: randomized to nivolumab then ipilimumab (arm A) or the reverse (arm B). Here immunoSEQ multiplex PCR was the method, and the copy in TCRdb shows in-frame clones only, minus some. Of 15,000 to 20,000 clones detected, around two thirds appear once; the ten largest clones hold 12%. The material was CD8+ T cells sorted from blood (inferred from file names), obtained from a patient given nivolumab and ipilimumab in sequence. The receptors stem from a human donor with melanoma.

This clone was recorded once. V usage is TRBV5-1 and J usage is TRBJ1-2; maybe TRBD1 (6 bases). V was cut by 4 bases and J by 1 base, with 17 bases left in between. The germline gives CDR1 SGHRS, CDR2 YFSETQ. CDR3 length equals 16 residues. CDR3 nucleotides: TGCGCCAGCAGCGGGAGGGATACAGGGTTTAACTATGGCTACACCTTC. Translation: CASSGRDTGFNYGYTF. The variable domain in full, completed from reference TRBV5-1 and TRBJ1-2, reads KAGVTQTPRYLIKTRGQQVTLSCSPISGHRSVSWYQQTPGQGLQFLFEYFSETQRNKGNFPGRFSGRQFSNSRSEMNVSTLELGDSALYLCASSGRDTGFNYGYTFGSGTRLTVV.

The J gene is TRBJ2-7, the V gene TRBV7-9, with TRBD2 as a possible D gene (5 bases). The V end was cut by 1 base, the J end by 2 bases, with 9 bases between. There are 14 residues in the CDR3. The germline V gene encodes CDR1 SEHNR and CDR2 FQNEAQ (reference sequence). CDR3 residues: CASSLVGSPYEQYF. DNA of the CDR3: TGTGCCAGCAGCTTAGTAGGGAGCCCCTACGAGCAGTACTTC.

The CDR3, as DNA: TGTGCCATCAGTGAACGGGACACCGGCTATCAGCCCCAGCATTTT. Protein sequence: CAISERDTGYQPQHF. The rearrangement uses TRBV10-3 and TRBJ1-5; tentatively, D is TRBD1 (6 bases). The CDR3 loop spans 15 amino acids. Germline assignment: CDR1 ENHRY and CDR2 SYGVKD. V dropped 3 bases and J dropped 5 bases, with 14 bases sitting between them.

The chain links TRBV18 to TRBJ2-1, with 7 bases fitting TRBD1. J gave up 6 bases and V 4 bases, and 9 bases lay outside the gene matches. Germline values: CDR1 KGHSH, CDR2 LQKENI. CDR3 length equals 15 residues. Here the CDR3 reads CASSLTGDGVNEQFF. The CDR3 DNA follows: TGTGCCAGCTCACTTACAGGGGACGGGGTCAATGAGCAGTTCTTC.

The chain has TRBV27 and TRBJ2-6; the match to TRBD1 covers 10 bases. This CDR3 region has 17 residues. Germline CDR1 is MNHEY and CDR2 is SMNVEV (reference sequence). The ends lost 7 bases at V and 0 bases at J; junction bases unmatched: 6. CDR3 region: CASNPTGGLSGANVLTF. CDR3 bases: TGTGCCAGCAATCCGACAGGGGGCCTCTCTGGGGCCAACGTCCTGACTTTC.

CDR3 in DNA: TGTGCCAGCAGCTCCGACATACAGTATGGCTACACCTTC. This codes for CASSSDIQYGYTF. The chain joins TRBV5-6 to TRBJ1-2; D gene unclear. Trimming took off 3 bases at V and 5 bases at J, with 11 bases between the two ends. The CDR3 contains 13 residues. The germline V gene encodes CDR1 SGHDT and CDR2 YYEEEE.

This chain links TRBV4-3 with TRBJ1-4; a weak D match, TRBD1 (5 bases). Germline V gene data show CDR1 as LGHNA and CDR2 as YSLEER. The length of the CDR3 is 15 residues. Trimming stripped 0 bases from V and 10 bases from J, with 15 bases between. The CDR3 reads CASSQDRTGIGKLFF. The CDR3 coding sequence is TGCGCCAGCAGCCAAGATCGAACAGGTATCGGAAAACTGTTTTTT.

The CDR3 nucleotides are TGTGCCAGCAGCGTATATCTACGGGGGTCTGGGGCCAACGTCCTGACTTTC. This translates into CASSVYLRGSGANVLTF. The genes are TRBV9 and TRBJ2-6, with D possibly matching TRBD2 (6 bases). CDR3 length: 17 residues. Germline V CDR1 and CDR2: SGDLS, YYNGEE. Trimming stripped 1 base from V and 1 base from J, with 12 bases between.

The chain is built from TRBV28 and TRBJ2-4, with D hard to call. The germline V gene encodes CDR1 MDHEN and CDR2 SYDVKM. Trimming took 6 bases from V and 6 from J, leaving 9 bases between them. The CDR3 is made up of 12 amino acids. The CDR3: CASSLGGNIQYF. CDR3 in DNA: TGTGCCAGCAGCCTCGGCGGAAACATTCAGTACTTC.

The rearrangement uses TRBV5-4 and TRBJ1-2; TRBD1 might be the D (6 bases). Germline V gene lookup returns CDR1 SGHNT and CDR2 YYREEE (reference sequence). The V end was cut by 1 base, the J end by 5 bases, with 12 bases between. This CDR3 spans 14 amino acids. The CDR3 loop is CASSLLGASYGYTF. The CDR3 coding sequence is TGTGCCAGCAGCTTGTTGGGGGCGAGTTATGGCTACACCTTC.

This clone was seen only a few times. This chain uses TRBV7-2 with TRBJ1-1, with unresolved D. V was trimmed by 2 bases and J by 6 bases, leaving 7 bases between them. CDR3 length: 12 amino acids. The V gene's germline CDR1 is SGHTA and CDR2 FQGNSA. In nucleotides, the CDR3 is TGTGCCAGCAGCTTAACGAGAGCTGAAGCTTTCTTT. Residues: CASSLTRAEAFF. Supplemented by reference TRBV7-2 and TRBJ1-1, the full variable domain reads GAGVSQSPSNKVTEKGKDVELRCDPISGHTALYWYRQSLGQGLEFLIYFQGNSAPDKSGLPSDRFSAERTGGSVSTLTIQRTQQEDSAVYLCASSLTRAEAFFGQGTRLTVV.

The V call is TRBV27, the J call TRBJ2-1; possibly TRBD2 for D (5 bases). The CDR3 totals 11 residues. With 6 bases removed from V and 5 bases from J, the gap between germline ends came to 5 bases. Germline V gene data show CDR1 as MNHEY and CDR2 as SMNVEV (reference sequence). The DNA of the CDR3 is TGTGCCAGCAGACTAGACAATGAGCAGTTCTTC. Translation gives CASRLDNEQFF.

The chain has TRBV4-1 and TRBJ2-1; D gene ambiguous. Germline V gene sequence: CDR1 MGHRA, CDR2 YSYEKL. The CDR3 spans 17 residues. V was clipped by 1 base and J by 2 bases, with 15 bases between them. Written as DNA, the CDR3 is TGCGCCAGCAGCCAAGCTGGTCCGCAGGCCACCTACAATGAGCAGTTCTTC. Translated: CASSQAGPQATYNEQFF.

The chain carries TRBV6-6 and TRBJ2-7; 8 positions match TRBD1. CDR1 is MNHNY and CDR2 is SVGAGI in the germline V gene (reference sequence). V trimming: 6 bases; J trimming: 6 bases; junction bases outside the gene matches: 16. This CDR3 contains 16 residues. DNA for the CDR3: TGTGCCAGCAGCCCTACAGGGGGAAGTCATCGGGTCGAGCAGTACTTC. Translation: CASSPTGGSHRVEQYF.

The rearrangement joins TRBV19 to TRBJ1-1; 9 positions agree with TRBD1. Germline V gene data show CDR1 as LNHDA and CDR2 as SQIVND (reference sequence). CDR3 size: 13 residues. V gave up 8 bases and J gave up 3 bases; unmatched junction bases: 4. The CDR3 DNA sequence: TGTGCCAGTTGGGACAGGGCTGACACTGAAGCTTTCTTT. Protein: CASWDRADTEAFF. The full variable domain, rest sourced from reference TRBV19 and TRBJ1-1, is DGGITQSPKYLFRKEGQNVTLSCEQNLNHDAMYWYRQDPGQGLRLIYYSQIVNDFQKGDIAEGYSVSREKKESFPLTVTSAQKNPTAFYLCASWDRADTEAFFGQGTRLTVV.